This passage covers 21 T cell receptor beta chains from one sample sequenced in a study of blood T cell repertoires in COVID-19. Assay used: immunoSEQ multiplex PCR; TCRdb lists only in-frame clones, some missing. The top ten clones hold 2% to 2.5% of a sample with about 270,000 clones, 88% of them seen once. The sequencing input was PBMCs or T cells enriched from blood (not recorded which). The receptor set was obtained from a woman aged 60-75 years in a cohort exposed to, infected with or recovered from COVID-19 (not recorded which).

V usage is TRBV6-1 and J usage is TRBJ1-3; 9 bases map to TRBD1. The J segment lost 4 bases and the V segment lost 4 bases, leaving 11 bases of the junction unmatched. The CDR3 runs to 17 residues. Germline CDR1 MNHNS, CDR2 SASEGT. The CDR3 DNA is TGTGCCAGCAGTGCCCCAGGACAGGGGACGGGCGGAAACACCATATATTTT. Protein product: CASSAPGQGTGGNTIYF.

This chain joins TRBV3-1 (or the pseudogene TRBV3-2) and TRBJ1-5, with D unclear. The CDR3 contains 17 residues. The germline V gene has CDR1 LGHDT and CDR2 YNNKEL (reference sequence). V lost 0 bases to trimming and J lost 5 bases, with 17 bases between them. The CDR3 nucleotides are TGTGCCAGCAGCCAAGATTTAGTCAGGCAGAATTATCAGCCCCAGCATTTT. This translates into CASSQDLVRQNYQPQHF.

The chain carries TRBV30 and TRBJ2-5; 7 bases are shared with TRBD2. Germline-derived CDR1 and CDR2 are GTSNPN and SVGIG (reference sequence). V lost 0 bases, J lost 5 bases, and 12 bases stayed unmatched. The CDR3 extends over 16 amino acids. CDR3 loop: CAWSVWRERGRETQYF. For the CDR3, the DNA is TGTGCCTGGAGTGTCTGGCGGGAGAGGGGAAGGGAGACCCAGTACTTC.

V gene TRBV9 combines with J gene TRBJ2-5; tentative D call: TRBD1 (5 bases). Trimming removed 0 bases at V and 7 bases at J, with 13 bases between. Germline assignment: CDR1 SGDLS and CDR2 YYNGEE. The CDR3 is 14 amino acids. CDR3 sequence reads: CASSVDGAQGTQYF. CDR3 coding DNA: TGTGCCAGCAGCGTAGATGGTGCCCAGGGGACCCAGTACTTC.

The genes are TRBV15 and TRBJ2-5; 14 positions match TRBD2. Germline lookup yields CDR1 LNHNV and CDR2 YYDKDF (reference sequence). Trimming at V came to 3 bases and at J to 5 bases, leaving 2 bases not matched to a gene. The CDR3 spans 15 residues. CDR3 residues: CATSRGLAGVETQYF. The DNA for the CDR3 is TGTGCCACCAGCAGGGGACTAGCGGGAGTGGAGACCCAGTACTTC.

The J gene is TRBJ1-5, the V gene TRBV24-1; D call uncertain. Germline V CDR1 and CDR2: KGHDR, SFDVKD. This CDR3 is 15 amino acids long. Trimming pared 4 bases from V and 2 bases from J, leaving 11 bases between. As DNA, the CDR3 is TGTGCCACCAGTGACCGCGGAGGAGGCAATCAGCCCCAGCATTTT. Its translation is CATSDRGGGNQPQHF.

DNA for the CDR3: TGTGCCAGTAGGCGCCAACAGGGGGCTGGCGAGCAGTACTTC. This encodes CASRRQQGAGEQYF. The chain employs TRBV19 and TRBJ2-7; 9 bases line up with TRBD1. CDR1 is LNHDA and CDR2 is SQIVND in the germline V gene (reference sequence). This CDR3 region has 14 residues. V shed 6 bases, J shed 6 bases, and the junction held 9 bases outside the gene matches.

Notes on this clone: The sample contains more than one DNA sequence encoding this CDR3. This rearrangement joins TRBV30 to TRBJ1-5; weak D call: TRBD1 (5 bases). V was trimmed by 1 base and J by 2 bases, leaving 9 bases between them. The CDR3 totals 14 residues. The V gene's germline CDR1 is GTSNPN and CDR2 SVGIG (reference sequence). CDR3 nucleotide sequence: TGTGCCTGGAGTGCGGGGGGTGGCAATCAGCCCCAGCATTTT. Translation gives CAWSAGGGNQPQHF.

This clone is a singleton in its sample. The chain couples TRBV9 to TRBJ1-5, with 7 bases aligning to TRBD1. Germline V CDR1 and CDR2: SGDLS, YYNGEE. This CDR3 comprises 15 residues. Unmatched junction bases numbered 6, after V lost 4 bases and J lost 2 bases. The CDR3 DNA reads as TGTGCCAGCAGCCCCCAGGGGGGAGGCAATCAGCCCCAGCATTTT. Translated: CASSPQGGGNQPQHF.

The chain combines TRBV12-3 or TRBV12-4 with TRBJ2-7; possibly TRBD2 for D (5 bases). The CDR3 contains 13 residues. The ends were cut back, 3 bases at V and 7 bases at J, with 13 bases in the middle. CDR3 loop: CASSLSGAGEQYF. CDR3 bases: TGTGCCAGCAGTTTGAGCGGAGCTGGGGAGCAGTACTTC.

The CDR3 spells CASSYSGQGENFF. The CDR3 DNA reads as TGTGCCAGCAGTTACTCCGGACAGGGGGAAAATTTCTTT. This sequence joins TRBV6-5 and TRBJ1-1, with 10 bases identical to TRBD1. V dropped 0 bases and J dropped 13; count of bases not matched to a gene: 5. CDR1 is MNHEY and CDR2 is SVGAGI in the germline V gene. This CDR3 spans 13 amino acids.

The chain employs TRBV25-1 and TRBJ2-5; the match to TRBD2 covers 7 bases. V was pared by 0 bases and J by 5 bases, with 6 bases of the junction left unmatched. Germline CDR1 reads MGHDK; CDR2 reads SYGVNS. The CDR3 runs 15 residues. CDR3 sequence reads: CASSEYTGGGETQYF. The CDR3 DNA is TGTGCCAGCAGTGAATATACGGGAGGAGGGGAGACCCAGTACTTC.

This clone was detected only once. The chain couples TRBV5-1 to TRBJ2-3; a possible D gene is TRBD1 (6 bases). The germline V gene has CDR1 SGHRS and CDR2 YFSETQ. V dropped 5 bases and J dropped 5 bases, with 15 bases sitting between them. The CDR3 runs 14 residues. CDR3 coding DNA: TGCGCCAGCAGTTCGGACAGCCGACGAGATACGCAGTATTTT. Translation gives CASSSDSRRDTQYF. The variable domain in full, with the rest retrieved from reference TRBV5-1 and TRBJ2-3, is KAGVTQTPRYLIKTRGQQVTLSCSPISGHRSVSWYQQTPGQGLQFLFEYFSETQRNKGNFPGRFSGRQFSNSRSEMNVSTLELGDSALYLCASSSDSRRDTQYFGPGTRLTVL.

The CDR3 is CATSDVGQGAGANVLTF. DNA for the CDR3: TGTGCCACCAGTGATGTGGGACAGGGGGCTGGGGCCAACGTCCTGACTTTC. The chain uses TRBV24-1 and TRBJ2-6, with 11 bases lining up with TRBD1. After removal of 3 bases from V and 2 bases from J, the junction contained 2 bases not matched to a gene. The CDR3 runs 17 residues. Germline V gene data show CDR1 as KGHDR and CDR2 as SFDVKD.

The gene calls are TRBV4-1 and TRBJ1-2, with TRBD1 matching 9 bases. V trimming: 8 bases; J trimming: 2 bases; junction bases outside the gene matches: 9. The CDR3 is 15 residues long. CDR1 is MGHRA and CDR2 is YSYEKL in the germline V gene. CDR3: CASRYTGTGNYGYTF. In DNA form, the CDR3 reads TGCGCCAGCCGATATACCGGGACAGGGAACTATGGCTACACCTTC.

The chain couples TRBV19 to TRBJ2-2; 11 bases match TRBD1. Germline loops: CDR1 LNHDA, CDR2 SQIVND (reference sequence). V dropped 7 bases and J dropped 6; count of bases not matched to a gene: 4. CDR3 length: 14 residues. CDR3 amino acids: CASIQDRGPGELFF. The DNA of the CDR3 is TGTGCCAGTATCCAGGACAGGGGGCCCGGGGAGCTGTTTTTT. Looking up the rest from reference TRBV19 and TRBJ2-2 gives the full variable domain: DGGITQSPKYLFRKEGQNVTLSCEQNLNHDAMYWYRQDPGQGLRLIYYSQIVNDFQKGDIAEGYSVSREKKESFPLTVTSAQKNPTAFYLCASIQDRGPGELFFGEGSRLTVL.

The chain links TRBV9 to TRBJ2-7, with 8 bases aligning to TRBD2. This CDR3 has 15 residues. Germline assignment: CDR1 SGDLS and CDR2 YYNGEE. The V and J ends lost 0 bases and 0 bases, in that order; junction bases with no gene match: 2. For the CDR3, the DNA is TGTGCCAGCAGCGTAGGGGGGACTAGCTCCTACGAGCAGTACTTC. Amino acids: CASSVGGTSSYEQYF. Based on the CDR3 plus reference TRBV9 and TRBJ2-7, the full variable domain is DSGVTQTPKHLITATGQRVTLRCSPRSGDLSVYWYQQSLDQGLQFLIQYYNGEERAKGNILERFSAQQFPDLHSELNLSSLELGDSALYFCASSVGGTSSYEQYFGPGTRLTVT.

V gene TRBV18 combines with J gene TRBJ1-1; D gene ambiguous. Germline-derived CDR1 and CDR2 are KGHSH and LQKENI. The CDR3 has 11 residues. Trimming took off 3 bases at V and 5 bases at J, with 4 bases between the two ends. CDR3 bases: TGTGCCAGCTCACCGAGAACTGAAGCTTTCTTT. Its translation is CASSPRTEAFF.

CDR3 bases: TGCGCCAGCAGCTTGGCCCCCACGAAGCAAGCCAAAAACATTCAGTACTTC. It is translated as CASSLAPTKQAKNIQYF. The gene calls are TRBV5-1 and TRBJ2-4; D is unresolved. Germline V gene data show CDR1 as SGHRS and CDR2 as YFSETQ. The CDR3 consists of 17 residues. The V gene lost 0 bases and the J gene lost 0 bases, with 13 bases spanning the gap.

V is TRBV2 and J is TRBJ1-5, with TRBD1 identical over 9 bases. CDR3 size: 15 residues. With 5 bases clipped from V and 4 bases from J, the junction kept 6 bases outside the gene matches. The germline gives CDR1 SNHLY, CDR2 FYNNEI. As DNA, the CDR3 is TGTGCCAGCAGTCTGGGACAGGGCAGAAATCAGCCCCAGCATTTT. Protein sequence: CASSLGQGRNQPQHF.

The V and J genes are TRBV19 and TRBJ2-1; 12 bases match TRBD1. CDR1 LNHDA and CDR2 SQIVND come from the germline V gene (reference sequence). The CDR3 spans 14 residues. The J segment lost 9 bases and the V segment lost 4 bases, leaving 4 bases of the junction unmatched. DNA of the CDR3: TGTGCCAGTAGTAAGGGACAGGGGGCGGTTGAGCAGTTCTTC. Its translation: CASSKGQGAVEQFF.